Shown below are 13 T cell receptor beta chains from a single sample sequenced in a study of brain T cells in children with intractable seizures (dated by TCRdb to the early 2020s). The library relied on the immunoSEQ multiplex PCR assay. The immuneACCESS repertoire file appears here via TCRdb, limited to in-frame rearrangements. These files lack a portion of the clones; in checked studies, under half of the deficit traces to unresolved V genes, and the cause of the others is not known. In all, the sample holds tens of thousands of clones, and around 95% of those were seen once. Jointly, the top ten make up more than 0.3% of the sample. The time point label corresponds to: resected brain tissue, or blood drawn just prior to surgery. The source material was peripheral blood, sampled at surgery. Receptors were obtained from a boy under three years old with focal cortical dysplasia and intractable seizures.

The rearrangement links TRBV7-2 to TRBJ1-1; D unclear. Germline V lookup: CDR1 SGHTA, CDR2 FQGNSA. Deletions cut 5 bases from V and 6 bases from J, with 16 bases between. The length of the CDR3 is 14 residues. The CDR3 bases are TGTGCCAGCAGCCCCGGCGGGGTCTACGCTGAAGCTTTCTTT. As protein: CASSPGGVYAEAFF.

The chain carries TRBV27 and TRBJ1-2; D not resolved. The CDR3 loop spans 14 amino acids. Germline loops: CDR1 MNHEY, CDR2 SMNVEV (reference sequence). V was pared by 0 bases and J by 7 bases, with 12 bases between. The CDR3 DNA is TGTGCCAGCAGTTTATCGTGGGGTTTCACTGGCTACACCTTC. Translation gives CASSLSWGFTGYTF.

The chain uses TRBV11-2 and TRBJ1-1; a weak D match, TRBD1 (6 bases). Germline lookup yields CDR1 SGHAT and CDR2 FQNNGV. This CDR3 region has 12 residues. Trimming cost V 5 bases and J 9 bases, with 13 bases left between them. The chain's CDR3 is CASSPPQGQAFF. DNA of the CDR3: TGTGCCAGCAGCCCTCCACAGGGACAAGCTTTCTTT.

The chain employs TRBV4-1 and TRBJ2-5; 8 bases map to TRBD1. CDR3 length equals 15 residues. Germline CDR1 reads MGHRA; CDR2 reads YSYEKL. V shed 4 bases, J shed 3 bases, and the junction held 7 bases outside the gene matches. In DNA, the CDR3 is TGCGCCAGCAGCCCCAATTCAGGGGGCGAAGAGACCCAGTACTTC. Its translation: CASSPNSGGEETQYF.

This chain links TRBV5-1 with TRBJ1-3; no reliable D call. The V and J ends lost 3 bases and 4 bases respectively, with 8 bases between them. This CDR3 region has 13 residues. From germline, CDR1 is SGHRS and CDR2 YFSETQ. In DNA, the CDR3 is TGCGCCAGCAGCTCGACCTCCGGAAACACCATATATTTT. It is translated as CASSSTSGNTIYF.

V and J are TRBV20-1 and TRBJ2-7; no clear D. Germline loops: CDR1 DFQATT, CDR2 SNEGSKA (reference sequence). There are 11 residues in the CDR3. V was trimmed by 3 bases and J by 2 bases, leaving 5 bases between them. CDR3 bases: TGCAGTGCTAGCACAGCCTACGAGCAGTACTTC. The encoded protein is CSASTAYEQYF.

The chain carries TRBV29-1 and TRBJ2-7, with unresolved D. This CDR3 contains 14 residues. Trimming took 4 bases from V and 4 from J, leaving 17 bases between them. Germline assignment: CDR1 SQVTM and CDR2 ANQGSEA. In DNA, the CDR3 is TGCAGCGTTGCGTGGGCCCGCTCCGAGTACGAGCAGTACTTC. Its translation is CSVAWARSEYEQYF.

The V gene is TRBV6-1, the J gene TRBJ1-3; 8 nucleotides line up with TRBD1. CDR3 length: 17 amino acids. Germline V gives CDR1 MNHNS, CDR2 SASEGT. The V and J ends lost 1 base and 4 bases, in that order; junction bases with no gene match: 9. Written as DNA, the CDR3 is TGTGCCAGCAGTGAAGTTAACAGGGGGATGGGGGGAAACACCATATATTTT. Translation gives CASSEVNRGMGGNTIYF.

This chain uses TRBV3-1 (or the pseudogene TRBV3-2) with TRBJ2-5; the match to TRBD2 covers 14 bases. Germline CDR1 and CDR2: LGHDT and YNNKEL (reference sequence). CDR3 length: 17 amino acids. The junction had 11 bases not matched to a gene; V was cut back by 4 bases and J by 7 bases. CDR3 sequence: CASSPGTSGGLGGTQYF. For the CDR3, the DNA is TGTGCCAGCAGCCCGGGGACTAGCGGGGGCCTGGGGGGGACCCAGTACTTC.

This clone appeared once. The chain has TRBV9 and TRBJ2-2; D is perhaps TRBD2 (6 bases). Germline values: CDR1 SGDLS, CDR2 YYNGEE. This CDR3 comprises 14 residues. V was shortened by 2 bases and J by 1 base, with 6 bases between the two germline ends. As DNA, the CDR3 is TGTGCCAGCAGCGTGGGAGGGAACACCGGGGAGCTGTTTTTT. It translates to CASSVGGNTGELFF.

The J gene is TRBJ2-6, the V gene TRBV29-1; no clear D gene. Germline CDR1 reads SQVTM; CDR2 reads ANQGSEA. The CDR3 covers 12 residues. Trimming cost V 7 bases and J 0 bases, with 4 bases left between them. This CDR3 reads CSAASGANVLTF. CDR3 bases: TGCAGCGCGGCCTCTGGGGCCAACGTCCTGACTTTC.

The CDR3 loop reads CASSLEAEVTDTQYF. The CDR3, as DNA: TGTGCCAGCAGCTTAGAGGCGGAAGTAACAGATACGCAGTATTTT. V usage is TRBV7-6 and J usage is TRBJ2-3; D remains unclear. The length of the CDR3 is 15 residues. V was cut by 1 base and J by 3 bases, with 11 bases left in between. Germline CDR1 and CDR2: SGHVS and FNYEAQ.

This chain links TRBV12-3 or TRBV12-4 with TRBJ1-6; a weak D match, TRBD1 (5 bases). There are 11 residues in the CDR3. V lost 3 bases and J 13 bases, leaving 7 bases between the germline ends. The CDR3 is CASSFGGPLHF. The CDR3 DNA reads as TGTGCCAGCAGTTTCGGGGGGCCCCTCCACTTT.